The 14 T cell receptor beta chains below all came from one sample that was sequenced in a study of cytomegalovirus exposure and HLA in healthy donors. With 60 Vbeta and 13 Jbeta primers, the PCR was carried out. The assay was immunoSEQ multiplex PCR, and TCRdb's table has in-frame clones only and misses some. The table has some 150,000 clones, about 85% seen once. Sequencing input: PBMCs. The source is a human donor in good health.

J is TRBJ2-1 and V is TRBV19; no clear D gene. Germline V gene lookup returns CDR1 LNHDA and CDR2 SQIVND (reference sequence). CDR3 length: 14 amino acids. Deletions cut 11 bases from V and 0 bases from J, with 14 bases between. CDR3 in amino acids: CASVGVPSYNEQFF. In DNA, the CDR3 is TGTGCCTCGGTAGGAGTACCCTCCTACAATGAGCAGTTCTTC.

The sample holds a few counts of this clone. This chain uses TRBV19 with TRBJ1-1; the D is unclear. This CDR3 contains 14 residues. V lost 3 bases to trimming and J lost 4 bases, with 12 bases between them. Germline loops: CDR1 LNHDA, CDR2 SQIVND (reference sequence). The CDR3 loop is CASSINQEVTEAFF. The CDR3 DNA reads TGTGCCAGTAGTATTAACCAGGAGGTCACTGAAGCTTTCTTT.

V gene TRBV6-1 combines with J gene TRBJ2-7; the match to TRBD1 covers 8 bases. CDR1 is MNHNS, CDR2 SASEGT, per germline. This CDR3 comprises 13 residues. V lost 6 bases, J lost 3 bases, and 4 bases stayed unmatched. The DNA of the CDR3 is TGTGCCAGCAGCGTAGACAGGGGCTACGAGCAGTACTTC. Translated: CASSVDRGYEQYF.

This chain links TRBV5-1 with TRBJ2-7, with 13 bases that match TRBD2. The CDR3 loop spans 16 amino acids. Germline V gene sequence: CDR1 SGHRS, CDR2 YFSETQ. The V segment lost 4 bases and the J segment 2 bases; nucleotides outside the gene matches: 6. The CDR3 region is CASSIGTSGETYEQYF. In DNA, the CDR3 is TGCGCCAGCAGCATTGGGACTAGCGGGGAGACCTACGAGCAGTACTTC.

The gene calls are TRBV7-9 and TRBJ2-4; no clear D. V was shortened by 2 bases and J by 7 bases, with 12 bases between the two germline ends. Germline CDR1 reads SEHNR; CDR2 reads FQNEAQ (reference sequence). The CDR3 is 14 residues long. The CDR3 region has the DNA TGTGCCAGCAGCTTAAGTACCGGTTGGAACATTCAGTACTTC. It yields the protein CASSLSTGWNIQYF.

The chain is built from TRBV11-2 and TRBJ2-2; 7 nucleotides agree with TRBD1. The germline gives CDR1 SGHAT, CDR2 FQNNGV. Trimming took 6 bases from V and 7 from J; bases not matched to a gene: 2. The CDR3 loop spans 12 amino acids. CDR3 DNA: TGTGCCAGCAGACCAGGGGGCGGGGAGCTGTTTTTT. Translation gives CASRPGGGELFF.

As concerns this clone: At one end, the junction sequence differs from germline, possibly due to a read error. This chain joins TRBV29-1 and TRBJ1-5; D gene uncertain. Germline CDR1 and CDR2: SQVTM and ANQGSEA. The CDR3 is 12 residues long. CDR3 sequence (DNA): TGCAGCGTTGGTAGTAGCAGTCAGCCCCAGCATTTT. Amino acids: CSVGSSSQPQHF. The variable domain in full, with the rest retrieved from reference TRBV29-1 and TRBJ1-5, is SAVISQKPSRDICQRGTSLTIQCQVDSQVTMMFWYRQQPGQSLTLIATANQGSEATYESGFVIDKFPISRPNLTFSTLTVSNMSPEDSSIYLCSVGSSSQPQHFGDGTRLSIL.

The chain is built from TRBV19 and TRBJ1-5, with D tentatively TRBD1 (6 bases). The ends were cut back, 4 bases at V and 2 bases at J, with 12 bases in the middle. The CDR3 has 15 residues. The germline V gene has CDR1 LNHDA and CDR2 SQIVND (reference sequence). This CDR3 reads CASSTGGAGNQPQHF. As DNA, the CDR3 is TGTGCCAGTAGTACGGGGGGCGCGGGCAATCAGCCCCAGCATTTT.

The count of this clone is one. The chain combines TRBV11-1 with TRBJ2-1; 10 bases fit TRBD1. J gave up 8 bases and V 4 bases, and 11 bases lay outside the gene matches. The germline CDR1 and CDR2 sequences are SGHAT and FQDESV (reference sequence). There are 16 residues in the CDR3. CDR3 DNA: TGTGCCAGCAGCTCCATGGGACAGGGGACGTCGGATGAGCAGTTCTTC. Translated: CASSSMGQGTSDEQFF.

The chain links TRBV7-9 to TRBJ2-5, with D perhaps TRBD2 (6 bases). The CDR3 sequence is 16 residues long. V shed 4 bases and J shed 2 bases, with 17 bases lying between them. Germline values: CDR1 SEHNR, CDR2 FQNEAQ (reference sequence). CDR3 nucleotide sequence: TGTGCCAGCAGCTCCCCATTTCCGGGGGTTCAAGAGACCCAGTACTTC. Translated, it gives CASSSPFPGVQETQYF.

This clone showed up just once. This chain joins TRBV9 and TRBJ2-1; D is perhaps TRBD2 (6 bases). The CDR3 totals 15 residues. The V end lost 6 bases, the J end lost 7 bases, and 20 bases lay between the germline ends. The germline V gene encodes CDR1 SGDLS and CDR2 YYNGEE. The CDR3 DNA reads as TGTGCCAGCACCCCGGGGCAGGGAGGTCCGAATGAGCAGTTCTTC. Amino acid sequence: CASTPGQGGPNEQFF.

The CDR3 nucleotides read TGTGCCAGCAGCTTCGACAGGGAAGGTGGCTACACCTTC. Protein product: CASSFDREGGYTF. The V and J genes are TRBV7-8 and TRBJ1-2, with 7 bases fitting TRBD1. Germline CDR1 SGHVS, CDR2 FQNEAQ. This CDR3 has 13 amino acids. The V and J ends lost 3 bases and 7 bases, in that order; junction bases with no gene match: 5.

The rearrangement joins TRBV7-6 to TRBJ2-7; 9 bases map to TRBD2. V lost 1 base, J lost 2 bases, and 3 bases stayed unmatched. CDR3 length equals 15 residues. Germline-derived CDR1 and CDR2 are SGHVS and FNYEAQ. The CDR3 region has the DNA TGTGCCAGCAGCTTAGGTAGCGGGAGTACCTACGAGCAGTACTTC. Protein product: CASSLGSGSTYEQYF. Complete variable domain (other parts from reference TRBV7-6 and TRBJ2-7): GAGVSQSPRYKVTKRGQDVALRCDPISGHVSLYWYRQALGQGPEFLTYFNYEAQQDKSGLPNDRFSAERPEGSISTLTIQRTEQRDSAMYRCASSLGSGSTYEQYFGPGTRLTVT.

The CDR3 DNA reads TGTGCCAGCAGCCGGGAGCTCTCCTACAATGAGCAGTTCTTC. Its protein is CASSRELSYNEQFF. The rearrangement links TRBV28 to TRBJ2-1, with D possibly matching TRBD2 (6 bases). Germline lookup yields CDR1 MDHEN and CDR2 SYDVKM. Trimming stripped 6 bases from V and 0 bases from J, with 9 bases between. The CDR3 is 14 amino acids.